Included here is one TCR beta chain sequence, with context. It lacks a known antigen. No much larger clonotype is one base removed from it; base qualities were not supplied. Cut back by 2 bases and 8 bases, the V and J ends lie 19 bases apart. Spanning cysteine to phenylalanine, the CDR3 consists of 15 amino acids. Solely the CDR3 DNA is kept, with 45 bases framed from the first base. Per the germline V gene, SGHDT is the CDR1 and YYEEEE is the CDR2. The sample comes from a study of early T cells in non-severe SARS-CoV-2 infection (dated by TCRdb to about 2021). For context, the study as a whole: Bulk RNA from unsorted whole blood was used for TCR sequencing, so alpha and beta chains could not be paired. What the authors observed across the whole study: VDJdb matching was skewed toward anti-spike CD8 responses and likely underestimated virus-specific expansions, missing private and CD4 specificities.

The library was prepared using 5' RACE. TCRdb shows the sequencer as NextSeq 500. The TCR library protocol attached unique molecular identifiers to individual cDNA molecules to correct for sequencing error and PCR bias. Sequencing covered both TCR alpha and beta chains, and within each sample the abundances of alpha and beta sequences were tightly co-correlated. The authors processed their data as follows. Decombinator V4 was used to annotate the V gene, J gene and CDR3 of the TCR sequences. Expanded TCRs were defined as changing significantly between any two time points under a Poisson model with p below 0.0001. TCR abundances were normalised to the total number of TCRs sequenced in each sample and reported as counts per million. TRAV1-2 paired with TRAJ12, TRAJ20 or TRAJ33 defined MAIT TCRs, while TRAV10 paired with TRAJ18 defined iNKT TCRs. VDJdb, accessed 1 November 2021, was searched for CMV, EBV and SARS-CoV-2 annotated TCRs, excluding TCRs annotated for multiple antigens. In TCRdb, the public reads were trimmed at Q25 with fastp and aligned with MiXCR, with productive beta chains retained. CDR3 protein duplicates are merged, each entry listing the most common genes and DNA. The V and J calls were determined by TCRdb, not by the authors. For this sample the table gives approximately 79,000 distinct CDR3 sequences, of which 9.5% to 15% were detected only once. The top ten hold 1.1% of the sample.

The study was a case-control design nested within a healthcare worker cohort in London, UK, with weekly nasopharyngeal swab PCR tests and blood sampling. Between 23 and 31 March 2020, the week of the UK lockdown, healthcare workers were enrolled and then followed up weekly for as long as 16 weeks. This TCR derives from an adult who was a healthcare worker with PCR-confirmed SARS-CoV-2 infection or an uninfected control (not recorded which). In this chain, TRBV5-6 is recombined with TRBJ1-1; the D gene is perhaps TRBD1, from 5 matching bases. The material sequenced was whole blood. The nucleotide sequence is TGTGCCAGCAGCTTCCCGGGACTCACCCGCCAGGAAGCTTTCTTT. This encodes CASSFPGLTRQEAFF.